This T cell receptor (beta chain) came from a study of beta chain features in type 1 diabetes. Overall study findings and caveats: All four CD4+ subsets of Type 1 diabetes patients contained TCRB CDR3s that were moderately but significantly shorter. The study left unresolved whether HLA type influences TCRB rearrangement.

Per germline, CDR1 LGHNA and CDR2 YNFKEQ. The CDR3 is made up of 16 amino acids. V dropped 3 bases and J dropped 6 bases, with 17 bases sitting between them. Reverse transcribing all isolated RNA meant expressed TCRB transcripts were sequenced. Naive, central memory and regulatory T cell samples averaged about 4 million immunoSEQ reads each. Method: immunoSEQ multiplex PCR; TCRdb's copy keeps in-frame clones and lacks some. The table records 300,000 to 400,000 clones, approximately 15% of them present only once. About this clone: The antigen remains undetermined.

The sequencing sample was made of naive CD4+ T cells from blood. The rearrangement joins TRBV4-2 to TRBJ2-2, with D perhaps matching TRBD1 (6 bases). The sequence was collected from a woman aged 18-30 years with type 1 diabetes. The CDR3 bases are TGTGCCAGCAGCCACTACTTACAGGGAAGTCCCGGGGAGCTGTTTTTT. Protein product: CASSHYLQGSPGELFF.